This T cell receptor (beta chain) was recorded in a study of shared clonotypes between healthy human individuals. This clone was detected only once. TCRdb keeps only in-frame clones here, not all; method: immunoSEQ multiplex PCR. The top ten clones hold roughly 0.4% of a sample with approximately 1.4 million clones, 95% to 99% of them seen once. The sample comprised naive CD4+ T cells sorted from blood. Subset defined: CD45RA+ positively selected. This TCR was recovered from a man aged 30 to 45 in good health.

The CDR3 region is CATSRGIVGGTENTQYF. The DNA of the CDR3 is TGTGCCACCAGCAGAGGAATTGTGGGAGGGACCGAAAATACGCAGTATTTT. This sequence joins TRBV15 and TRBJ2-3; 7 nucleotides agree with TRBD2. The CDR3 spans 17 residues. Per the germline V gene, CDR1 is LNHNV and CDR2 is YYDKDF (reference sequence). The J segment lost 7 bases and the V segment lost 1 base, leaving 14 bases of the junction unmatched.